The rows below give T cell receptor beta chains drawn from one sample of a study of T cells in Graves' hyperthyroidism and ophthalmopathy. TCRdb re-called the multiplex PCR reads through MiXCR, storing one row per CDR3 protein. Of a few hundred thousand distinct CDR3 sequences in the sample, about 15% were seen once. The specimen sequenced was blood. The source is a woman aged 25 to 39 with Graves' hyperthyroidism. The CDR3 runs from the conserved cysteine through the conserved F or W. The order of the fields is clone size, V gene, J gene, D gene, CDR3 DNA, CDR3 protein. D genes are given only for firm matches. For some rows the clone size is stated as once, few or many, or as a class when expanded; others skip it.

few,TRBV10-2,TRBJ2-1,.,TGCGCCAGCAGTGAGTATGTTTGGGGACGAGACCACTCAAAGCCATACAATGAGCAGTTCTTC,CASSEYVWGRDHSKPYNEQFF
few,TRBV6-1,TRBJ2-1,.,TGTGCCAGCAGTGAAATATGGGGAGAGAATGAGCAGTTCTTC,CASSEIWGENEQFF
.,TRBV5-1,TRBJ2-2,TRBD2,TGCGCCAGCAGCAGACTAGCGGGAACGATCGGGGAGCTGTTTTTT,CASSRLAGTIGELFF
many,TRBV2,TRBJ2-1,TRBD2,TGTGCCAGCAGATACCAAGAACTAGCGCCCTACTACTACAATGAGCAGTTCTTC,CASRYQELAPYYYNEQFF
many,TRBV5-1,TRBJ2-3,TRBD2,TGCGCCAGCAGCTTGGCAGTAGCGGGAGGAGGGGATACGCAGTATTTT,CASSLAVAGGGDTQYF
many,TRBV20-1,TRBJ2-3,.,TGCAGTGCTAGCTCCCTCACCACAGATACGCAGTATTTT,CSASSLTTDTQYF
many,TRBV12-3/TRBV12-4,TRBJ2-1,TRBD1,TGTGCCAGCCGTCCCGGGACAGGGGGCTTCAATGAGCAGTTCTTC,CASRPGTGGFNEQFF
few,TRBV7-2,TRBJ2-7,.,TGTGCCAGCACCGAAAACCGGGACTCCTACTACGAGCAGTACTTC,CASTENRDSYYEQYF
.,TRBV28,TRBJ2-1,.,TGTGCCAGCAGTGCGGGTACCTACAATGAGCAGTTCTTC,CASSAGTYNEQFF
many,TRBV24-1,TRBJ2-5,TRBD2,TGTGACGAACTAGCGGGAGGCCGGGAGACCCAGTACTTC,CDELAGGRETQYF
few,TRBV6-1,TRBJ1-5,TRBD1,TGTGCCAGCAGCGGGGGACAGTTTAGCAATCAGCCCCAGCATTTT,CASSGGQFSNQPQHF
many,TRBV18,TRBJ2-1,TRBD2,TGTGCCAGCTCACCGACTAGCGGATACAATGAGCAGTTCTTC,CASSPTSGYNEQFF
many,TRBV6-1,TRBJ1-2,.,TGTGCCAGCAGTGAATATAGGGGCTACACCTTC,CASSEYRGYTF
many,TRBV2,TRBJ2-7,.,TGTGCCAGCAGTGAGTACAGGGCCAACTACGAGCAGTACTTC,CASSEYRANYEQYF
few,TRBV20-1,TRBJ1-1,.,TGCAGTGCTAGAAGGGCCGCGGGGGTGAACACTGAAGCTTTCTTT,CSARRAAGVNTEAFF
few,TRBV20-1,TRBJ2-5,TRBD2,TGCAGTGCACCGACTAGCGGGAAGAATCAAGAGACCCAGTACTTC,CSAPTSGKNQETQYF
.,TRBV5-5,TRBJ2-5,TRBD1,TGTGCCAGCAGCATCAGACAGGGCGAGACCCAGTACTTC,CASSIRQGETQYF
few,TRBV9,TRBJ1-2,.,TGTGCCAGCAGCGTAGCGTCGGCTAACTATGGCTACACCTTC,CASSVASANYGYTF
many,TRBV9,TRBJ2-5,.,TGTGCCAGCAGCGTAGGGGGCGGGACGGTAGAGACCCAGTACTTC,CASSVGGGTVETQYF
few,TRBV20-1,TRBJ1-4,.,TGCAGTGCTTGGCGGGCAACTAATGAAAAACTGTTTTTT,CSAWRATNEKLFF
few,TRBV19,TRBJ2-6,.,TGTGCCAGTAGTATACAGGGACCCTCTGGGGCCAACGTCCTGACTTTC,CASSIQGPSGANVLTF
many,TRBV3-1,TRBJ2-4,.,TGTGCCAGCAGCCAAGAAGAAAACATTCAGTACTTC,CASSQEENIQYF
.,TRBV2,TRBJ2-7,TRBD2,TGTGCCAGCAGATCGACTAGCGGAAACTACGAGCAGTACTTC,CASRSTSGNYEQYF
once,TRBV27,TRBJ2-5,.,TGTGCCAGCAGTCCAAGGTGGGGGGAGGGGGTCATTGAGACCCAGTACTTC,CASSPRWGEGVIETQYF
.,TRBV14,TRBJ2-5,TRBD2,TGTGCCAGCAGCCAAGATGGTGGCGGGAGGTTGCGAGAGACCCAGTACTTC,CASSQDGGGRLRETQYF
many,TRBV12-5,TRBJ2-7,.,TGTGCTAGTGGCAAACCGGGCCCGGACCCGGGCTACGAGCAGTACTTC,CASGKPGPDPGYEQYF
many,TRBV20-1,TRBJ2-7,TRBD1,TGCAGTGCTAGACCAAATTCGCGTGGGACAGGGGGCTACGAGCAGTACTTC,CSARPNSRGTGGYEQYF
.,TRBV20-1,TRBJ2-7,.,TGCAGTGCTAGCCCTGCTGGGACGAACTACGAGCAGTACTTC,CSASPAGTNYEQYF
.,TRBV7-9,TRBJ1-2,.,TGTGCCAGCAGCACTAAGGGAGGCGGCTACACCTTC,CASSTKGGGYTF
many,TRBV12-3/TRBV12-4,TRBJ1-1,.,TGTGCCAGCAGTTTGGGTAATACAGGGAACACTGAAGCTTTCTTT,CASSLGNTGNTEAFF
many,TRBV27,TRBJ2-3,TRBD1,TGTGCCAGCAGTCTCTTCGGACGAAGACCAAGACAGGGAGAAACCCGAGGCACAGATACGCAGTATTTT,CASSLFGRRPRQGETRGTDTQYF
.,TRBV6-1,TRBJ1-4,.,TGTGCCAGCAGTCGGACATTATCAAAGGAAAAACTGTTTTTT,CASSRTLSKEKLFF
many,TRBV7-8,TRBJ2-1,.,TGTGCCAGCAGCTCCTCTAGACCTAGCTGGAGCTCCTACAATGAGCAGTTCTTC,CASSSSRPSWSSYNEQFF
.,TRBV5-1,TRBJ2-1,.,TGCGCCAGCAGCTTGGAGCCAGAGCCCCAGGGGAATGAGCAGTTCTTC,CASSLEPEPQGNEQFF
.,TRBV20-1,TRBJ1-1,.,TGCAGTGCTAGAGATTCAGGCATGAACACTGAAGCTTTCTTT,CSARDSGMNTEAFF
many,TRBV27,TRBJ2-7,TRBD1,TGTGCCAGCAGTCCCAACAGGGGGCCTGAGCAGTACTTC,CASSPNRGPEQYF
many,TRBV18,TRBJ1-6,.,TGTGCCAGCTCACCATCCGGGACCGGTAATTCACCCCTCCACTTT,CASSPSGTGNSPLHF
many,TRBV28,TRBJ1-5,.,TGTGCCAGCAGTTTTAACCCCAAGTTGTATAGCAATCAGCCCCAGCATTTT,CASSFNPKLYSNQPQHF
few,TRBV27,TRBJ2-7,.,TGTGCCAGCAGTTTTTTTAGCGGCCCCTACGAGCAGTACTTC,CASSFFSGPYEQYF
few,TRBV19,TRBJ2-1,.,TGTGCCAGTAGTACCCTTAACTCCCGGGGCAGCTCCTACAATGAGCAGTTCTTC,CASSTLNSRGSSYNEQFF
.,TRBV28,TRBJ1-2,.,TGTGCCAGCAGCCTCTGGGGGTTCGAGGGCTCTAACTATGGCTACACCTTC,CASSLWGFEGSNYGYTF
many,TRBV11-2,TRBJ2-1,.,TGTGCCAGCAGCTTCTTTGGCGGATACAATGAGCAGTTCTTC,CASSFFGGYNEQFF
once,TRBV19,TRBJ2-7,.,TGTGCCAGTAGTGTTGTGCGGGGCTACGAGCAGTACTTC,CASSVVRGYEQYF
.,TRBV7-6,TRBJ2-2,.,TGTGCCAGCAGCCCCGGCCCCCGAAGGATAGCGGCGAACACCGGGGAGCTGTTTTTT,CASSPGPRRIAANTGELFF
.,TRBV28,TRBJ1-3,.,TGTGCCAGCAGTCCCGGGCGAAACACCATATATTTT,CASSPGRNTIYF
.,TRBV5-8,TRBJ2-7,.,TGTGCCAGCAGCTTCAGGAGGGGTGGCAAAAGCTCCTACGAGCAGTACTTC,CASSFRRGGKSSYEQYF
many,TRBV2,TRBJ2-7,TRBD1,TGTGCCAGCAGCCAACCGGGACAGGGAGCCTACGAGCAGTACTTC,CASSQPGQGAYEQYF
.,TRBV4-1,TRBJ1-1,.,TGCGCCAGCAGCCAAGCCCGTGGGGGCACTGAAGCTTTCTTT,CASSQARGGTEAFF
few,TRBV20-1,TRBJ1-2,TRBD1,TGCAGTGCTGCCCTAATTGGGACAGGGGGCGAGGGTTTGGACTATGGCTACACCTTC,CSAALIGTGGEGLDYGYTF
many,TRBV12-3/TRBV12-4,TRBJ2-1,TRBD2,TGTGCCAGCCGACCTAGCGGGAGTAATGAGCAGTTCTTC,CASRPSGSNEQFF